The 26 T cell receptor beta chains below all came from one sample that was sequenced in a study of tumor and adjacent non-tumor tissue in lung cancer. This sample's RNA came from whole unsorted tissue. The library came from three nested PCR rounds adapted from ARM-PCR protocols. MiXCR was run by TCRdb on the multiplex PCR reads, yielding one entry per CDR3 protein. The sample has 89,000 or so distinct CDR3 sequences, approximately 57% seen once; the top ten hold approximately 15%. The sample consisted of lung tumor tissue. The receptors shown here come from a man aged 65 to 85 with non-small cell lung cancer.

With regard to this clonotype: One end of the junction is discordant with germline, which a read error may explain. The CDR3 loop reads CVSSQDAGTGPPGELFF. The CDR3 DNA reads TGTGTCAGCAGCCAAGATGCCGGGACAGGGCCGCCCGGGGAGCTGTTTTTT. This chain links TRBV4-2 with TRBJ2-2; 9 nucleotides line up with TRBD1. The CDR3 is 17 amino acids. Germline-derived CDR1 and CDR2 are LGHNA and YNFKEQ.

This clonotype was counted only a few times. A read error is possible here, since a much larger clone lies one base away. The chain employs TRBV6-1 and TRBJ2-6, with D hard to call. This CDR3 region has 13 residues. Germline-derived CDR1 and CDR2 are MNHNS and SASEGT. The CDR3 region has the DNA TGTGCCGGCAGCCTCGCTGGGGCCAACGTCCTGACTTTC. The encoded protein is CAGSLAGANVLTF.

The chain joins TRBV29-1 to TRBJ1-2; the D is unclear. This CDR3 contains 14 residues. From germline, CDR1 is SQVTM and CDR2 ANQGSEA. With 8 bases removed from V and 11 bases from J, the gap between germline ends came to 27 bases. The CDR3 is CSIARRGTNYCYTF. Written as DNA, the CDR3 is TGCAGCATTGCCCGACGCGGCACTAACTATTGTTACACCTTC.

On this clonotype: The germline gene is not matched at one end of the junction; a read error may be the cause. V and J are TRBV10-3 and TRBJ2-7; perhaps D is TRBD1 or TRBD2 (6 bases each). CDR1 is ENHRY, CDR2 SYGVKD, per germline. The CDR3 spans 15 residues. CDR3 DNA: TGTGTCATCAGCTCGACCTTGGGGGGCAGGTACGAGCACTATTTC. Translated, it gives CVISSTLGGRYEHYF.

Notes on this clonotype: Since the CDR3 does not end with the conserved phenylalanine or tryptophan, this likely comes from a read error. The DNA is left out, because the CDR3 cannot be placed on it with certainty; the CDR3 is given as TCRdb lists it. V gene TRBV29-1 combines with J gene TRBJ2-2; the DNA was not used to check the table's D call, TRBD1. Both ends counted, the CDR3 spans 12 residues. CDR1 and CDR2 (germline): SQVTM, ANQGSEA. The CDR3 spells CSGGAGTGELSL.

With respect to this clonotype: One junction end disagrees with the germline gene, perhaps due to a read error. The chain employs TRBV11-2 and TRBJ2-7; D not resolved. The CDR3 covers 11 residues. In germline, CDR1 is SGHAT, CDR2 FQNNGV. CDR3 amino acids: CASNLPYEQYF. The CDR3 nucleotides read TGTGCCAGCAACTTACCCTACGAGCAGTATTTC. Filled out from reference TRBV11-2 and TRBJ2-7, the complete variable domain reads EAGVAQSPRYKIIEKRQSVAFWCNPISGHATLYWYQQILGQGPKLLIQFQNNGVVDDSQLPKDRFSAERLKGVDSTLKIQPAKLEDSAVYLCASNLPYEQYFGPGTRLTVT.

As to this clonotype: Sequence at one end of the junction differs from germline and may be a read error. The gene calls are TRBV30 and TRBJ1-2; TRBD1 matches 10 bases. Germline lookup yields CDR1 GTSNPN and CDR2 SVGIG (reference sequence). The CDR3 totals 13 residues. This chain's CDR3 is CTLTGTGVNSYTF. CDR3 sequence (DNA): TGTACCTTGACCGGGACAGGGGTGAATAGCTACACTTTC. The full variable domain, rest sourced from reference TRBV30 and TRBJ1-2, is SQTIHQWPATLVQPVGSPLSLECTVEGTSNPNLYWYRQAAGRGLQLLFYSVGIGQISSEVPQNLSASRPQDRQFILSSKKLLLSDSGFYLCTLTGTGVNSYTFGSGTRLTVV.

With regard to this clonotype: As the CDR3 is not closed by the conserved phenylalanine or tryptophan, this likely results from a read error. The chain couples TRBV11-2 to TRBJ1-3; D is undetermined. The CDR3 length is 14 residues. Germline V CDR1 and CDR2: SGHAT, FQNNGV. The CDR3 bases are TGTGCGAGCAGCCTCAGTACCTCTGGAAACACCATATATCTT. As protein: CASSLSTSGNTIYL.

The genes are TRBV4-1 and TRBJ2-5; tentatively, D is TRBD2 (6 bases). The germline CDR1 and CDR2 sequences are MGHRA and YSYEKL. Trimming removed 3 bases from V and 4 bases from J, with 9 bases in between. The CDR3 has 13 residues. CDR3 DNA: TGCGCCAGCAGCCACTGGGAGGTAGAGACCCAGTACTTC. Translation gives CASSHWEVETQYF.

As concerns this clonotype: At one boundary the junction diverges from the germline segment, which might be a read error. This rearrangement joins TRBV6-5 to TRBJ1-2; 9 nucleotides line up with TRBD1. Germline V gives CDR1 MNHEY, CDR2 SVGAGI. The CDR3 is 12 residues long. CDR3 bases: TGTGCCAGCAGTCGGACAGGGGTCGGCTACACGTTC. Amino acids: CASSRTGVGYTF.

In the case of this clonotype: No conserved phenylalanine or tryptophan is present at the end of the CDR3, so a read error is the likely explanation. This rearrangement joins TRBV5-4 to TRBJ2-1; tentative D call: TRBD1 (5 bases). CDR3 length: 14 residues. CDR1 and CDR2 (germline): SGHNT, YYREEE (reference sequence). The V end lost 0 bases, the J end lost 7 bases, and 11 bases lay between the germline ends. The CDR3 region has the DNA TGTGCCAGCAGCTTGGTAAACAGGATGAATGAGCAGTTCCTC. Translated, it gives CASSLVNRMNEQFL.

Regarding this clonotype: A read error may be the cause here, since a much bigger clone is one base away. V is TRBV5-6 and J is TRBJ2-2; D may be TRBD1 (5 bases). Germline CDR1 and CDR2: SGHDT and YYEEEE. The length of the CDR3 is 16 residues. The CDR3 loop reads CVSSLWQGLGPGELFF. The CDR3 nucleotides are TGTGTCAGCAGCTTGTGGCAGGGATTAGGGCCCGGGGAGCTGTTTTTT.

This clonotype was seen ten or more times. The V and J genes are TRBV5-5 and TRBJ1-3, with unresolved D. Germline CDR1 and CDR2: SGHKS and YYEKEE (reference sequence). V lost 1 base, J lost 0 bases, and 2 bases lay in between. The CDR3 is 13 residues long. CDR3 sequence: CASSLNSGNTIYF. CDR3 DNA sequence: TGTGCCAGCAGCTTGAACTCTGGAAACACCATATATTTT. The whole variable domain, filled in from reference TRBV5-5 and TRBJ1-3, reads DAGVTQSPTHLIKTRGQQVTLRCSPISGHKSVSWYQQVLGQGPQFIFQYYEKEERGRGNFPDRFSARQFPNYSSELNVNALLLGDSALYLCASSLNSGNTIYFGEGSWLTVV.

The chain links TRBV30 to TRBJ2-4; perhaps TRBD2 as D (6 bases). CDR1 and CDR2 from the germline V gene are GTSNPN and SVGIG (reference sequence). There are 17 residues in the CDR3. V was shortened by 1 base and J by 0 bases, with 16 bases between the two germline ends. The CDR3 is CAWSAGGAVLAKNIQYF. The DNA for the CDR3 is TGTGCCTGGAGTGCAGGAGGGGCGGTTCTAGCCAAAAACATTCAGTACTTC.

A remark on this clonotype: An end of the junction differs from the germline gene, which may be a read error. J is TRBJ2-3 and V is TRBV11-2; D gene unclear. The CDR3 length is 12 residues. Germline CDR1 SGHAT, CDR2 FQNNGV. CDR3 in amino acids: CVSSRNTDTLYF. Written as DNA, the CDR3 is TGTGTCAGCAGCCGAAACACAGATACGCTGTATTTT.

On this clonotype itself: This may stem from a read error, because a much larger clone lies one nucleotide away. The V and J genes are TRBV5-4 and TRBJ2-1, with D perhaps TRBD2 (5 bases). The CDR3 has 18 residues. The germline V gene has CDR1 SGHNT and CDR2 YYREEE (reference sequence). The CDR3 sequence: CANSRYGPGRDPYNEQFF. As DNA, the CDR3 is TGTGCCAACAGCCGGTATGGGCCGGGAAGGGATCCCTACAATGAGCAGTTCTTC.

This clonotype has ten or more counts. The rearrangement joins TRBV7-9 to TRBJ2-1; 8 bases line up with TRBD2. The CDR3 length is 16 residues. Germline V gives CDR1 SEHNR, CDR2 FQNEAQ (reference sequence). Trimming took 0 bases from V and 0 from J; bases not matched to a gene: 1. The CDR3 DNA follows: TGTGCCAGCAGCTTAGCTCGGGGGGGCTCCTACAATGAGCAGTTCTTC. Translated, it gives CASSLARGGSYNEQFF.

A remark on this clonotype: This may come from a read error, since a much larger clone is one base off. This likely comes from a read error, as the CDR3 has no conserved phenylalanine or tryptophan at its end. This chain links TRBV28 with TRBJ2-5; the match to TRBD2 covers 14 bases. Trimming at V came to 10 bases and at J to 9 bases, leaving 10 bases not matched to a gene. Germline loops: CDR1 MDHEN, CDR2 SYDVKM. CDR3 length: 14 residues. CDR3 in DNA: TGTGCCACCCGGACTAGCGGGGGGAATTTGGCCCAGTACATC. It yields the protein CATRTSGGNLAQYI.

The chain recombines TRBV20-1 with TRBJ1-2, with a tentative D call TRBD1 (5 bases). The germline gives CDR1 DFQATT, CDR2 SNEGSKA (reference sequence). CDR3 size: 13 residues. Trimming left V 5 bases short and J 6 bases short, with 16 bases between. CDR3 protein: CSAETEGGDGYTF. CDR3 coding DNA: TGCAGTGCTGAGACAGAGGGAGGTGATGGCTACACCTTC.

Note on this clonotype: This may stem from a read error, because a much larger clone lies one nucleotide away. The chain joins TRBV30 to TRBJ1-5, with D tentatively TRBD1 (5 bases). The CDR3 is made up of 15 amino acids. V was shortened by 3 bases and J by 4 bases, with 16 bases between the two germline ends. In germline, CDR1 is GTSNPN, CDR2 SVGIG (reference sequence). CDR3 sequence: CAWRTSGQGNQPQHF. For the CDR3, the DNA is TGTGCCTGGAGAACCTCCGGGCAGGGAAATCAGCCCCAGCATTTT.

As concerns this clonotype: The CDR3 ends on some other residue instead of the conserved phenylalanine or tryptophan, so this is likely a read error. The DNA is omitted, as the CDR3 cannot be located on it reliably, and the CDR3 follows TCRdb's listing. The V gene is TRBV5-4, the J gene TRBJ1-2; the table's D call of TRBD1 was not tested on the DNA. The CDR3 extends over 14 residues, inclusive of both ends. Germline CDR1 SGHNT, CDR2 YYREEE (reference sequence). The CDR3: CASSLGTGAYGYNL.

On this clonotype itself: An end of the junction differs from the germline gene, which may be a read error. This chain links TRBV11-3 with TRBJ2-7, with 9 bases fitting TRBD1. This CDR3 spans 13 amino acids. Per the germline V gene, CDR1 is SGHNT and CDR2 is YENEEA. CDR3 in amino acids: CASSTTGGHEQYF. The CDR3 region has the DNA TGTGCGAGCAGCACTACAGGGGGCCACGAGCAGTACTTC.

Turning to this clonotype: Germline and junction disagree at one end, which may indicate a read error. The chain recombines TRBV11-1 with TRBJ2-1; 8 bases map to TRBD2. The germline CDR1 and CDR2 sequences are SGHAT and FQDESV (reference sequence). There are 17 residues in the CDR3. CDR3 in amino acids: CVNSWYPAGVPYNEQFF. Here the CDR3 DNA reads TGTGTCAACAGCTGGTACCCAGCGGGAGTCCCCTATAATGAGCAGTTCTTC.

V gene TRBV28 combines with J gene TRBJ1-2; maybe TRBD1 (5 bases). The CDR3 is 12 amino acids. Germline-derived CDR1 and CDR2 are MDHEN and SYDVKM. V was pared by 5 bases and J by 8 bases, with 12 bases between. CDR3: CASSQGALGYTF. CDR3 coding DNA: TGTGCCAGCAGTCAAGGGGCCCTCGGCTACACCTTC.

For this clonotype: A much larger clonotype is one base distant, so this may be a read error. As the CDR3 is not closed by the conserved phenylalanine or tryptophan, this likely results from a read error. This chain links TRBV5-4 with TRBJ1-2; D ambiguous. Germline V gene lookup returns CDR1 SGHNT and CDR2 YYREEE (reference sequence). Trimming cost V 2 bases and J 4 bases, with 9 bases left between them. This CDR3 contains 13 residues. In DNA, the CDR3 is TGTGCCAGCAGCTTTGCAGGACCCTATGGCTACACCATC. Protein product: CASSFAGPYGYTI.

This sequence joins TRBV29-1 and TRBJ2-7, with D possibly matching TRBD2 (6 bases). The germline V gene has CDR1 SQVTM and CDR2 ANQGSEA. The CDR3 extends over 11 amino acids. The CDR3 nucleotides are TGCAGCGTTGGGGGGGTCTACGAACAGTACGTC. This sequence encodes CSVGGVYEQYV.